The rows below give T cell receptor beta chains drawn from one sample of a study of cytomegalovirus exposure and HLA in healthy donors. Clones were read by immunoSEQ multiplex PCR, and TCRdb kept only the in-frame ones, dropping some. This sample has about 350,000 clones, with about nine tenths found just once. Sequences were obtained from PBMCs. The origin of the receptors is a young woman in good health and CMV-seropositive. Both conserved end residues are part of each CDR3. Each record gives: J gene, V gene, clone size, D gene, CDR3 protein, CDR3 DNA. A D gene is named only where the DNA matches it firmly. Not all rows give a size; the values are once, few, many and, for expanded clones, a class.

>TRBJ1-1|TRBV29-1|.|.
CSVEGGNELEGAFF
TGCAGCGTTGAAGGTGGGAACGAGTTAGAGGGAGCTTTCTTT
>TRBJ1-3|TRBV6-5|.|.
CASSYSRTSGGNTIYF
TGTGCCAGCAGTTACTCTCGGACATCAGGGGGAAACACCATATATTTT
>TRBJ2-1|TRBV18|.|TRBD2
CASSPQGGRALNEQFF
TGTGCCAGCTCACCTCAGGGCGGGAGGGCCCTCAATGAGCAGTTCTTC
>TRBJ2-3|TRBV15|.|TRBD2
CATSDGRWGVDTDTQYF
TGTGCCACCAGTGACGGGAGGTGGGGGGTTGACACAGATACGCAGTATTTT
>TRBJ2-3|TRBV5-1|once|.
CASSRRVARSTDTQYF
TGCGCCAGCAGCCGGCGGGTAGCCAGAAGCACAGATACGCAGTATTTT
>TRBJ2-7|TRBV30|.|.
CAWSRVESYEQYF
TGTGCCTGGAGTAGGGTGGAATCCTACGAGCAGTACTTC
>TRBJ2-5|TRBV15|.|.
CATSVDRDSGRYF
TGTGCCACCAGCGTCGACCGGGACTCCGGACGGTACTTC
>TRBJ2-7|TRBV6-1|.|TRBD2
CASTDGRDTRDEQYF
TGTGCCAGCACCGACGGGAGGGACACCCGTGACGAGCAGTACTTC
>TRBJ1-4|TRBV28|.|.
CASSTNEKLFF
TGTGCCAGCAGTACTAATGAAAAACTGTTTTTT
>TRBJ2-7|TRBV4-2|.|.
CASSQDPLAAPRASYEQYF
TGTGCCAGCAGCCAAGACCCCCTCGCAGCCCCAAGGGCCTCCTACGAGCAGTACTTC
>TRBJ1-3|TRBV19|.|TRBD1
CASSTSGTGGSTGNTIYF
TGTGCCAGTAGTACCTCCGGGACAGGGGGATCGACTGGAAACACCATATATTTT
>TRBJ2-7|TRBV2|.|TRBD2
CASVGLAGVPYEQYF
TGTGCCAGCGTAGGGCTAGCGGGGGTTCCCTACGAGCAGTACTTC
>TRBJ2-7|TRBV7-9|.|.
CASSGDGRGYEQYF
TGTGCCAGCAGCGGGGATGGGCGGGGCTACGAGCAGTACTTC
>TRBJ2-3|TRBV11-1|once|TRBD1
CASSLQGDATDTQYF
TGTGCCAGCAGCTTACAGGGGGATGCGACAGATACGCAGTATTTT
>TRBJ2-5|TRBV27|.|.
CASSSGETQYF
TGTGCCAGCAGTTCAGGGGAGACCCAGTACTTC
>TRBJ2-1|TRBV13|.|.
CASSSGYNEQFF
TGTGCCAGCAGCTCTGGATACAATGAGCAGTTCTTC
>TRBJ2-7|TRBV2|.|.
CASSLGTFASYEQYF
TGTGCCAGCAGTCTCGGGACTTTTGCTTCCTACGAGCAGTACTTC
>TRBJ1-2|TRBV11-2|.|.
CASSLYGGSYGYTF
TGTGCCAGCAGCTTGTACGGGGGCAGCTATGGCTACACCTTC
>TRBJ2-1|TRBV7-6|.|.
CASSSSGGSGSYNEQFF
TGTGCCAGCAGCTCCAGCGGTGGGAGCGGTTCCTACAATGAGCAGTTCTTC
>TRBJ2-5|TRBV28|.|.
CASSSPLVSETQYF
TGTGCCAGCAGTTCCCCCCTAGTATCGGAGACCCAGTACTTC
>TRBJ2-1|TRBV19|.|TRBD2
CASSVAGGGYNEQFF
TGTGCCAGTAGTGTAGCGGGGGGTGGCTACAATGAGCAGTTCTTC
>TRBJ2-5|TRBV21-1|.|.
CASSTEVETQYF
TGTGCCAGCAGTACCGAGGTGGAGACCCAGTACTTC
>TRBJ1-2|TRBV6-5|.|.
CASSYSPGGYGYTF
TGTGCCAGCAGTTACTCGCCCGGGGGGTATGGCTACACCTTC
>TRBJ2-2|TRBV5-1|once|.
CASSLASSTGELFF
TGCGCCAGCAGCTTGGCCAGCAGCACCGGGGAGCTGTTTTTT
>TRBJ2-2|TRBV5-1|.|TRBD2
CASSLARLAANTGELFF
TGCGCCAGCAGCTTGGCCCGGCTAGCGGCGAACACCGGGGAGCTGTTTTTT
>TRBJ2-5|TRBV7-6|.|TRBD2
CASSLRSGGNQETQYF
TGTGCCAGCAGCTTAAGGAGCGGGGGGAACCAAGAGACCCAGTACTTC
>TRBJ1-2|TRBV2|.|.
CASSEGSGHLYGYTF
TGTGCCAGCAGTGAAGGTAGCGGACATCTCTATGGCTACACCTTC
>TRBJ2-2|TRBV5-4|.|TRBD1
CASSLTSGGRELFF
TGTGCCAGCAGCTTGACGTCAGGGGGCCGGGAGCTGTTTTTT
>TRBJ2-7|TRBV9|.|TRBD1
CASSVEGQGSYEQYF
TGTGCCAGCAGCGTAGAGGGACAGGGGTCCTACGAGCAGTACTTC
>TRBJ2-7|TRBV27|.|.
CASSLRGQESYEQYF
TGTGCCAGCAGTTTAAGAGGTCAGGAGTCCTACGAGCAGTACTTC
>TRBJ1-5|TRBV11-2|.|.
CASSLQGSYQPQHF
TGTGCCAGCAGCTTACAGGGTAGTTATCAGCCCCAGCATTTT
>TRBJ1-2|TRBV4-1|.|.
CASSNPGTNYGYTF
TGCGCCAGCAGTAATCCAGGAACTAACTATGGCTACACCTTC
>TRBJ2-5|TRBV18|.|.
CASSPSPGQETQYF
TGTGCCAGCTCACCCTCCCCAGGGCAAGAGACCCAGTACTTC
>TRBJ2-2|TRBV5-6|.|.
CASSTGLNTGELFF
TGTGCCAGCAGCACAGGTCTGAACACCGGGGAGCTGTTTTTT
>TRBJ2-1|TRBV9|once|TRBD2
CASSVSEGLAVGYEQFF
TGTGCCAGCAGCGTAAGTGAGGGACTAGCGGTGGGCTATGAGCAGTTCTTC
>TRBJ2-5|TRBV28|once|.
CASNSGETQYF
TGTGCCAGCAATTCGGGAGAGACCCAGTACTTC
>TRBJ1-1|TRBV28|.|.
CASSPFSLRRDTEAFF
TGTGCCAGCAGCCCCTTTTCACTTCGAAGGGACACTGAAGCTTTCTTT
>TRBJ1-2|TRBV23-1|.|.
CAREGPGGGYTF
TGCGCCAGGGAGGGGCCTGGAGGTGGCTACACCTTC
>TRBJ1-2|TRBV5-5|.|.
CASSRAINYGYTF
TGTGCCAGCAGCCGTGCTATTAACTATGGCTACACCTTC
>TRBJ2-7|TRBV9|.|TRBD2
CASSVGVTSGTEQYF
TGTGCCAGCAGCGTAGGGGTAACTAGCGGGACCGAGCAGTACTTC
>TRBJ1-6|TRBV9|once|.
CASSVSGDAALHF
TGTGCCAGCAGCGTCTCAGGGGACGCAGCCCTCCACTTT
>TRBJ1-1|TRBV6-5|.|TRBD1
CASRPAETGGTEAFF
TGTGCCAGCAGGCCGGCCGAAACAGGGGGCACTGAAGCTTTCTTT
>TRBJ2-3|TRBV27|.|.
CASSPGLGDTQYF
TGTGCCAGCAGTCCGGGGCTGGGAGATACGCAGTATTTT
>TRBJ2-7|TRBV10-2|.|TRBD1
CASQYGTGSSYEQYF
TGCGCCTCCCAGTACGGGACAGGGAGCTCCTACGAGCAGTACTTC
>TRBJ1-5|TRBV19|.|TRBD1
CASSGTVNQPQHF
TGTGCCAGTAGCGGGACAGTCAATCAGCCCCAGCATTTT
>TRBJ2-5|TRBV30|.|.
CAWSEASRRETQYF
TGTGCCTGGAGTGAGGCTAGTAGGCGGGAGACCCAGTACTTC
>TRBJ2-1|TRBV2|.|.
CASGQYNEQFF
TGTGCCAGCGGCCAATACAATGAGCAGTTCTTC
>TRBJ2-7|TRBV3-1/TRBV3-2|.|.
CARYYEQYF
TGTGCCAGGTACTACGAGCAGTACTTC
>TRBJ1-1|TRBV4-1|.|.
CASSQGEAEAFF
TGCGCCAGCAGCCAAGGAGAGGCTGAAGCTTTCTTT
>TRBJ2-7|TRBV28|.|TRBD1
CASSQDRGTSYEQYF
TGTGCCAGCAGCCAGGACAGGGGCACCTCCTACGAGCAGTACTTC
>TRBJ2-1|TRBV11-2|.|.
CASSLRSSPYNEQFF
TGTGCCAGCAGCTTAAGGAGTTCCCCCTACAATGAGCAGTTCTTC
>TRBJ1-1|TRBV30|.|.
CAWSVPPTGNTEAFF
TGTGCCTGGAGTGTACCCCCCACAGGGAACACTGAAGCTTTCTTT
>TRBJ2-1|TRBV7-2|.|.
CASSSIKYNEQFF
TGTGCCAGCAGCTCGATCAAATACAATGAGCAGTTCTTC
>TRBJ2-7|TRBV29-1|.|.
CSVEDRDISSYEQYF
TGCAGCGTTGAAGACCGGGACATCAGCTCCTACGAGCAGTACTTC
>TRBJ1-5|TRBV28|.|.
CASSLVGASNQPQHF
TGTGCCAGCAGTTTAGTTGGGGCTAGCAATCAGCCCCAGCATTTT
>TRBJ2-7|TRBV11-2|.|.
CASSPGSAYEQYF
TGTGCCAGCAGCCCCGGTTCCGCCTACGAGCAGTACTTC